The clone carrying this T cell receptor (beta chain) appeared a single time. Its antigen is unidentified. The record originates from a study of CD8 T cells in Susac syndrome. Study-wide context: When their blood was taken, patients with Susac syndrome were therapy-naive, taking corticosteroids, or taking intravenous immunoglobulin alone. Whole-study results and caveats: The number of individuals included in the study's TCR sequencing and HLA analysis was acknowledged as relatively small. Within Susac syndrome CD4+ T cell repertoires, clonal expansion was not evident.

CDR1 and CDR2 (germline): LGHDT, YNNKEL (reference sequence). CDR3 length: 12 amino acids. The V and J ends lost 2 bases and 7 bases respectively, with 6 bases between them. Reverse transcription of roughly 0.45 to 1 ug RNA used random hexamers. TCRdb re-called the immunoSEQ multiplex PCR reads with MiXCR, one entry per CDR3 protein. The table records roughly 200,000 distinct CDR3 sequences, roughly 92% of them present only once. Sequencing of TCR beta drew on CD8+ and CD4+ T cells from blood. The sequenced material came from CD4+ T cells from PBMCs. This receptor was obtained from a human donor with Susac syndrome. This chain connects TRBV3-1 to TRBJ2-1; D is possibly TRBD2 (5 bases). The CDR3 nucleotides read TGTGCCAGCAGCCAACGGGATAATGAGCAGTTCTTC. It codes for CASSQRDNEQFF.